This T cell receptor beta chain was sequenced for a study of T-cell reconstitution after alpha-beta-depleted transplantation in children. General study results and limits: Alpha-beta T cells about two months after transplant reportedly derived from several hundred expanded graft clones. Surviving thymic progenitors and recipient T cells were the source of high TCRbeta diversity at day 60 in some patients.

A note on this clonotype: The antigen is not known.

The V gene lost 3 bases and the J gene lost 7 bases, with 17 bases spanning the gap. CDR3 length: 14 residues. Germline V gene sequence: CDR1 SGDLS, CDR2 YYNGEE. TCRbeta library preparation incorporated unique molecular identifiers. TCRdb re-called the PCR reads with MiXCR, one entry per CDR3 protein. The sample lists some 830,000 distinct CDR3 sequences, about 16% occurring once. This chain links TRBV9 with TRBJ2-7, with D possibly being TRBD1 (6 bases). The sequence derives from a male patient under 18 who had a stem cell transplant for acute lymphoblastic leukemia, so the T cells may come from the graft donor. This material consisted of PBMCs, mostly from graft donor cells, taken 360 days after TCRalphabeta/CD19-depleted stem cell transplant. The CDR3 DNA reads as TGTGCCAGCAGCGCGGGACACCGAACGCGGGAGCAGTACTTC. As protein: CASSAGHRTREQYF.